This entry concerns a single T cell receptor (beta chain). It lacks a known antigen. No quality values exist for individual bases; no much larger clone is one base distant. Using the deep immunoSEQ assay, TCR CDR3 regions were amplified from genomic DNA by multiplex PCR. Genomic DNA extracted from each cell subset was distributed evenly over all wells of several immunoSEQ 96-well plates, and each plate served as one replicate. For sorted subsets, roughly 200 ng of genomic DNA, equivalent to some 30,000 T cell genomes, went into each replicate PCR. Purified libraries were measured with a Qubit 3.0 fluorometer, size-checked on a Bioanalyzer 2100, and measured again with the KAPA Library Quantification kit. Every immunoSEQ 96-well plate was sequenced on a dedicated single-read 150-cycle Illumina NextSeq 550 flow cell. The study's own analysis went as follows. Because the immunoSEQ output included only junctional sequences and no quality scores, the filtering could not be the same as the filtering used for full-length reads. To assign V/J genes and CDR3, sequences were annotated against IMGT germline references using PyIR, a Python wrapper for IgBLAST v1.9. Reads were filtered out if the reads had weak V/J assignments (E-value above 1e-6), no CDR3, stop codons, out-of-frame junctions, or ambiguous translated residues. V3J clonotypes were defined as sequences sharing an identical inferred V gene, J gene, and CDR3 amino acid sequence. Percentage overlap between repertoires was calculated by dividing the number of shared unique clonotypes by the size of the smaller repertoire. Repertoire richness was assessed with RTK rarefaction, the Chao1 estimator, and Recon v2.1 estimates of unobserved clonotypes. For all TCRbeta clonotypes obtained by the gDNA method from a few donors, generation probabilities were computed with OLGA. Drawn from immuneACCESS, this table holds only the in-frame rearrangements with V and J called that TCRdb kept. Clones are partly lost; checked studies trace under half to an unresolved V gene and leave the rest unexplained. V, J and clone size are taken as reported in that table, and D and trimming were inferred from the DNA itself. This sample is represented by 2 million to 2.5 million clones; 90% to 97% of them were singletons. More than 0.1% of the sample rests with the top ten.

This sample was taken from a study of shared clonotypes between healthy human individuals (dated by TCRdb to about 2020). In the study overall: The cohort comprised two women and three men aged 18 to 49 years. For each donor, CD4 naive and CD4 memory were each run on three plates, CD8 naive on two plates, and CD8 memory on one plate. The study deeply sequenced blood TCR repertoires of several healthy adults to estimate repertoire size and the extent of clonotype sharing between individuals. To increase sequencing depth and limit assay-specific biases, TCR repertoire library preparation and sequencing were carried out by different laboratories using diverse techniques. Per donor, leukapheresis produced somewhere between about 0.94 and 10 billion PBMCs. Summary of the overall study and its limitations: Incomplete sequencing was indicated by rarefaction of sorted-subset datasets, despite the large sequencing depth. Clonotypes shared by all four sorted-subset donors showed higher generation probabilities than non-shared clonotypes. Naive subsets generally had larger estimated clonotype richness than memory subsets. The genetic and exposure-history diversity represented was limited by the small number of donors. When a few donors were compared, the shared fraction of clonotypes was around 4.6% for naive CD4, 3.5% for naive CD8, 2.3% for memory CD4, and under 0.5% for memory CD8. Sampling was restricted to blood, and TCR repertoires in tissues likely differ from the TCR repertoires found in blood. Based on pairwise subsampling, the degree of clonotype sharing among donors was expected to be affected by sequencing depth.

Healthy HIV-negative adults with no recently reported acute infections or vaccinations were included as donors. Every donor was a Caucasian adult living in Nashville, Tennessee, USA. CD4+ T cells were enriched by magnetic negative selection, after which naive cells were positively selected on CD45RA and the negative fraction was taken as the memory subset. After blood collection by leukapheresis, PBMCs were isolated using Ficoll-Histopaque density gradient centrifugation and then cryopreserved in the vapor phase of liquid nitrogen. Analytical flow cytometry was used to check the purity and quantity of each magnetically sorted T cell population. Each sorted fraction had its genomic DNA isolated and then quantified by UV absorbance on a Nanodrop 2000c. Taken from cysteine to phenylalanine, the CDR3 has 16 residues. The sequence is cut down to CDR3 DNA, 48 bases in frame from base 1. The junction carries 18 bases between V and J, which are trimmed by 4 bases and 7 bases respectively.

The TCR was taken from a man aged 18 to 29 in good health. Sequences were obtained from naive CD4+ T cells sorted from blood. Read against the paper, the sample's cell subset or site label means: CD45RA+ positively selected. The chain employs TRBV5-3 and TRBJ1-6; D gene: possibly TRBD1, on 6 matching bases. TRBV5-3 is given ORF status, its function remaining uncertain. The sequence in DNA is TGTGCCAGAAGCCCTACAGGGCCCCCCGTGAATTCACCCCTCCACTTT. This is translated as CARSPTGPPVNSPLHF.